This record concerns one T cell receptor (beta chain) sequence. Antigen specificity is unknown. Clones were read by immunoSEQ multiplex PCR, and TCRdb kept only the in-frame ones, dropping some. The sample shows about 440,000 clones, 80% to 95% of them seen only once. This specimen belongs to a study of Ad26.COV2.S vaccination and SARS-CoV-2 variants. Study in general: Donor allocation was to the COV1001 Ad26.COV2.S trial arm. Findings and limits, study-wide: Substantial breadth was reportedly displayed by spike-specific CD8+ and CD4+ T cell responses after vaccination. Assessments of TCR breadth and depth may have underestimated the total T cell responses.

Treatment indicated: about 20 received Ad26.COV2.S at low or high dose, single or two shots; about 5 received placebo; per-sample allocation not given. The investigators took samples on day 63 after the first vaccine or placebo injection. In germline, CDR1 is LNHDA, CDR2 SQIVND (reference sequence). The CDR3 contains 12 residues. Trimming left V 7 bases short and J 7 bases short, with 11 bases between. The TCR was taken from a person between 18 and 59 years old who received the Ad26.COV2.S COVID-19 vaccine or a placebo. Sequences were derived from peripheral blood, sampled in a trial of Ad26.COV2.S vaccine versus placebo. V gene TRBV19 combines with J gene TRBJ1-5, with D maybe TRBD1 (5 bases). In DNA, the CDR3 is TGTGCCAGTACATGGGGCGGGCAGCCCCAGCATTTT. The encoded protein is CASTWGGQPQHF.